Below are 19 T cell receptor beta chains sequenced from a single sample in a study of blood T cell repertoires in COVID-19. TCRdb keeps only in-frame clones here, not all; method: immunoSEQ multiplex PCR. The data contain around 240,000 clones, about 80% of them seen just once; the ten biggest clones take up about 1.9%. The sequenced material came from peripheral blood. These receptors all come from a woman older than 75 with acute or convalescent COVID-19.

The gene calls are TRBV9 and TRBJ2-2; TRBD1 is a possible D gene (5 bases). From germline, CDR1 is SGDLS and CDR2 YYNGEE. V was pared by 4 bases and J by 7 bases, with 17 bases between. The CDR3 consists of 15 residues. This chain's CDR3 is CASSQGRGRIGELFF. CDR3 DNA sequence: TGTGCCAGCAGCCAGGGTAGGGGCCGCATCGGGGAGCTGTTTTTT.

V is TRBV6-6 and J is TRBJ2-1, with TRBD2 identical over 9 bases. Germline trimming cut 10 bases from V and 5 bases from J; bases unmatched to any gene: 12. This CDR3 is 15 amino acids long. CDR1 and CDR2 (germline): MNHNY, SVGAGI (reference sequence). The CDR3 loop reads CATTRGVAGDNEQFF. In DNA, the CDR3 is TGTGCCACCACCCGAGGGGTAGCGGGGGACAATGAGCAGTTCTTC.

The J gene is TRBJ2-2, the V gene TRBV11-1; 8 nucleotides line up with TRBD1. The CDR3 loop spans 14 amino acids. V dropped 5 bases and J dropped 7; count of bases not matched to a gene: 6. Germline V CDR1 and CDR2: SGHAT, FQDESV (reference sequence). The chain's CDR3 is CASSETGGGGELFF. CDR3 sequence (DNA): TGTGCCAGCAGCGAAACAGGGGGAGGCGGGGAGCTGTTTTTT.

This chain links TRBV25-1 with TRBJ2-7, with 9 nucleotides matching TRBD2. From germline, CDR1 is MGHDK and CDR2 SYGVNS. The ends lost 5 bases at V and 3 bases at J; junction bases unmatched: 5. This CDR3 comprises 14 residues. The CDR3 bases are TGTGCCAGCAGTCACACAGCGGGAGGCTACGAGCAGTACTTC. Translated: CASSHTAGGYEQYF.

This chain connects TRBV28 to TRBJ1-2, with 11 nucleotides matching TRBD1. J lost 3 bases, V lost 5 bases, and 5 bases had no gene match. Germline assignment: CDR1 MDHEN and CDR2 SYDVKM. The CDR3 loop spans 15 amino acids. The DNA for the CDR3 is TGTGCCAGCAGTCGACCGGGACAGGGGGACTATGGCTACACCTTC. Amino acids: CASSRPGQGDYGYTF.

This chain connects TRBV7-6 to TRBJ2-5, with 8 bases aligning to TRBD1. The CDR3 sequence is 16 residues long. Germline-derived CDR1 and CDR2 are SGHVS and FNYEAQ. Trimming cost V 0 bases and J 5 bases; bases outside gene matches: 8. CDR3 sequence reads: CASSLAPTGVKETQYF. The CDR3 DNA reads as TGTGCCAGCAGCTTAGCACCGACAGGGGTGAAGGAGACCCAGTACTTC.

The chain uses TRBV11-3 and TRBJ2-7; possibly TRBD2 for D (6 bases). CDR3 length equals 15 residues. Germline V gene data show CDR1 as SGHNT and CDR2 as YENEEA. V was trimmed by 4 bases and J by 2 bases, leaving 15 bases between them. This CDR3 reads CASSSGGVGAYEQYF. DNA of the CDR3: TGTGCCAGCAGCTCCGGCGGGGTGGGGGCCTACGAGCAGTACTTC. The full variable domain, its missing parts supplied by reference TRBV11-3 and TRBJ2-7, is EAGVVQSPRYKIIEKKQPVAFWCNPISGHNTLYWYLQNLGQGPELLIRYENEEAVDDSQLPKDRFSAERLKGVDSTLKIQPAELGDSAVYLCASSSGGVGAYEQYFGPGTRLTVT.

This chain connects TRBV7-8 to TRBJ2-1, with TRBD2 matching over 11 bases. CDR3 length equals 16 residues. Trimming cost V 5 bases and J 4 bases; bases outside gene matches: 7. CDR1 is SGHVS, CDR2 FQNEAQ, per germline. CDR3 sequence reads: CASSRAGLAGYNEQFF. As DNA, the CDR3 is TGTGCCAGCAGCCGAGCAGGACTAGCGGGTTACAATGAGCAGTTCTTC.

The V gene is TRBV5-4, the J gene TRBJ1-1; no clear D. The CDR3 runs to 12 residues. The V and J ends lost 4 bases and 3 bases respectively, with 7 bases between them. CDR1 is SGHNT and CDR2 is YYREEE in the germline V gene (reference sequence). The CDR3 nucleotides are TGTGCCAGCAGCCGGTTGGACACTGAAGCTTTCTTT. This sequence encodes CASSRLDTEAFF.

The CDR3 coding sequence is TGTGCCAGTGGGGGGGAAACACGCAATGAGCAGTTCTTC. Protein: CASGGETRNEQFF. The V gene is TRBV2, the J gene TRBJ2-1, with 7 bases lining up with TRBD2. CDR3 length equals 13 residues. Germline CDR1 is SNHLY and CDR2 is FYNNEI. The V and J ends lost 9 bases and 6 bases, in that order; junction bases with no gene match: 8.

The chain is built from TRBV3-1 (or the pseudogene TRBV3-2) and TRBJ2-1; 7 bases are a match to TRBD1. The germline V gene has CDR1 LGHDT and CDR2 YNNKEL (reference sequence). Germline trimming cut 4 bases from V and 9 bases from J; bases unmatched to any gene: 9. This CDR3 spans 14 amino acids. DNA for the CDR3: TGTGCCAGCAGCCCACAGGGGATGGGCGGTGAGCAGTTCTTC. This sequence encodes CASSPQGMGGEQFF.

A single count supports this clone. J is TRBJ2-3 and V is TRBV19; weak D call: TRBD2 (6 bases). The CDR3 sequence is 18 residues long. Trimming stripped 6 bases from V and 1 base from J, with 23 bases between. CDR1 and CDR2 from the germline V gene are LNHDA and SQIVND (reference sequence). CDR3 sequence (DNA): TGTGCCAGTAGCCTGAGGTCCCAGGGAGGCTTCGGCACAGATACGCAGTATTTT. Its translation: CASSLRSQGGFGTDTQYF.

The chain links TRBV27 to TRBJ2-7, with 10 positions matching TRBD2. Germline CDR1 MNHEY, CDR2 SMNVEV (reference sequence). There are 15 residues in the CDR3. The junction had 8 bases not matched to a gene; V was cut back by 4 bases and J by 5 bases. CDR3 nucleotides: TGTGCCAGCAGTTCACCGGGACTAGCGAAGAACGAGCAGTACTTC. Its translation is CASSSPGLAKNEQYF.

V and J are TRBV19 and TRBJ2-3; the D gene is possibly TRBD2 (6 bases). The CDR3 has 17 amino acids. The germline V gene encodes CDR1 LNHDA and CDR2 SQIVND (reference sequence). V was pared by 1 base and J by 10 bases, with 24 bases between. CDR3 DNA: TGTGCCAGTAGTATAGTCAGCTCGAGGGTCCCGCCGGGGGCGCAGTATTTT. It specifies CASSIVSSRVPPGAQYF.

The chain combines TRBV11-2 with TRBJ2-3, with a possible D match to TRBD2 (7 bases). The CDR3 has 17 residues. The germline V and J ends were trimmed by 0 bases and 4 bases, with 17 bases remaining between them. The germline CDR1 and CDR2 sequences are SGHAT and FQNNGV. In DNA, the CDR3 is TGTGCCAGCAGCTTAGATGGGGGAGGGGGGATTGCAGATACGCAGTATTTT. This encodes CASSLDGGGGIADTQYF.

The chain links TRBV2 to TRBJ1-1; possibly TRBD1 for D (6 bases). Per germline, CDR1 SNHLY and CDR2 FYNNEI. The V end was cut by 7 bases, the J end by 5 bases, with 17 bases between. The CDR3 contains 14 residues. The CDR3: CASNTIRGSTEAFF. The DNA of the CDR3 is TGTGCCAGCAACACCATCAGGGGCTCGACTGAAGCTTTCTTT.

The rearrangement joins TRBV19 to TRBJ1-5; D is unclear. Trimming stripped 5 bases from V and 5 bases from J, with 10 bases between. Germline V lookup: CDR1 LNHDA, CDR2 SQIVND (reference sequence). The CDR3 loop spans 13 amino acids. The CDR3: CASSGERYQPQHF. CDR3 in DNA: TGTGCCAGTAGTGGGGAGAGATATCAGCCCCAGCATTTT.

This clone has just one count. The chain links TRBV11-1 to TRBJ1-1; TRBD1 matches 10 bases. CDR1 and CDR2 from the germline V gene are SGHAT and FQDESV (reference sequence). The CDR3 length is 15 residues. J gave up 0 bases and V 6 bases, and 4 bases lay outside the gene matches. The CDR3 spells CASSRQGAVNTEAFF. CDR3 DNA sequence: TGTGCCAGCAGTCGACAGGGGGCGGTGAACACTGAAGCTTTCTTT.

The chain has TRBV5-5 and TRBJ1-1; D is unclear. Germline lookup yields CDR1 SGHKS and CDR2 YYEKEE (reference sequence). V shed 4 bases and J shed 2 bases, with 12 bases lying between them. The CDR3 has 14 residues. CDR3 protein: CASSAQVINTEAFF. CDR3 sequence (DNA): TGTGCCAGCAGCGCTCAGGTGATAAACACTGAAGCTTTCTTT.